The clone carrying this T cell receptor beta chain has ten or more counts. The antigen is unknown. This sample is drawn from a study of Graves' ophthalmopathy and Graves' hyperthyroidism. Study-wide results and limits: The study's model predicted ophthalmopathy progression at over 55% sensitivity and about 72% specificity. The blood repertoire also included most expanded thyroid clonotypes above 0.001 frequency.

CDR1 is MNHEY, CDR2 SVGAGI, per germline. Trimming cost V 6 bases and J 5 bases; bases outside gene matches: 10. The CDR3 is made up of 15 amino acids. People with hyperthyroidism were aged 18 to 65 and newly diagnosed, under 2 months' duration. The authors amplified TCR beta CDR3 regions from RNA transcripts. HTBI primers served in a first-round RT-PCR, which a second-round multiplex PCR followed. One entry per CDR3 protein, called by TCRdb with MiXCR from the multiplex PCR reads. The table includes some 350,000 distinct CDR3 sequences, 15% to 20% detected once. The sample was peripheral blood. This chain connects TRBV6-5 to TRBJ2-5, with 9 bases lining up with TRBD1. This sequence was found in an adult woman with stable Graves' hyperthyroidism. The CDR3 sequence: CASRARDRAVETQYF. The CDR3 DNA reads as TGTGCCAGCAGAGCCCGGGACAGGGCTGTGGAGACCCAGTACTTC.